This passage covers 12 T cell receptor beta chains from one sample sequenced in a study of cytomegalovirus exposure and HLA in healthy donors (TCRdb year 2017). Library preparation used the immunoSEQ multiplex PCR assay. The multiplex PCR relied on a mix of 60 forward primers for TCR Vbeta segments and 13 reverse primers for TCR Jbeta segments. TCRdb stores this immuneACCESS table with in-frame sequences only. Part of the clones is absent; in the studies checked, under half of the shortfall reflects unresolved V genes, and no reason is known for the rest. This sample comprises 110,000 or so clones, approximately 80% of them detected only once. Roughly 2% of the sample comes from the top ten. Sequenced material: PBMCs. These receptors originate from a woman in her 30s in good health and CMV-seronegative.

The V and J genes are TRBV5-1 and TRBJ1-1, with D possibly being TRBD1 (6 bases). The germline CDR1 and CDR2 sequences are SGHRS and YFSETQ. Trimming pared 0 bases from V and 3 bases from J, leaving 15 bases between. The CDR3 has 16 amino acids. This CDR3 reads CASSLGAITGYTEAFF. For the CDR3, the DNA is TGCGCCAGCAGCTTGGGGGCTATTACAGGGTACACTGAAGCTTTCTTT.

Concerning this clone: The junction does not match germline at one end; this may be a read error. The sample has other DNA sequences that encode this CDR3 too. This sequence joins TRBV6-6 and TRBJ2-3; 7 bases match TRBD2. This CDR3 contains 15 residues. The germline CDR1 and CDR2 sequences are MNHNY and SVGAGI (reference sequence). This CDR3 is CASAEASGYTDTQYF. CDR3 coding DNA: TGTGCCAGCGCCGAGGCTAGCGGCTACACAGATACGCAATATTTT.

This chain joins TRBV14 and TRBJ2-2, with 8 bases that match TRBD2. The germline gives CDR1 SGHDN, CDR2 FVKESK. The trim removed 4 bases at V and 1 base at J, leaving 5 bases unmatched. This CDR3 region has 16 residues. The CDR3 reads CASSPVAGMNTGELFF. The CDR3 DNA is TGTGCCAGCAGCCCCGTAGCGGGAATGAACACCGGGGAGCTGTTTTTT.

This clone was seen only a few times. The V call is TRBV27, the J call TRBJ2-6; 10 bases map to TRBD2. The germline V gene has CDR1 MNHEY and CDR2 SMNVEV (reference sequence). The V segment lost 10 bases and the J segment 1 base; nucleotides outside the gene matches: 16. The CDR3 is 19 residues long. The CDR3 here is CATTQWGAGGDSGANVLTF. The CDR3 DNA reads as TGTGCCACCACACAATGGGGAGCGGGAGGGGATTCTGGGGCCAACGTCCTGACTTTC.

The gene calls are TRBV7-2 and TRBJ2-7; perhaps TRBD2 as D (5 bases). CDR3 length equals 14 residues. Germline loops: CDR1 SGHTA, CDR2 FQGNSA. Trimming took 5 bases from V and 3 from J, leaving 14 bases between them. DNA for the CDR3: TGTGCCAGCAGCAGCGGACGGACCCTCTACGAGCAGTACTTC. Translating it yields CASSSGRTLYEQYF.

The chain combines TRBV4-2 with TRBJ2-5; TRBD1 matches 11 bases. The assigned J gene may be wrong: the sequence end matches TRBJ2-7 better. Germline lookup yields CDR1 LGHNA and CDR2 YNFKEQ. The length of the CDR3 is 15 residues. Written as DNA, the CDR3 is TGTGCCAGCAGCCCTCCGGGACAGGGGGGCTACGAGCAGTACTTC. Amino acids: CASSPPGQGGYEQYF.

The J gene is TRBJ2-3, the V gene TRBV7-2; 14 nucleotides line up with TRBD2. The CDR3 has 17 residues. After removal of 4 bases from V and 6 bases from J, the junction contained 9 bases not matched to a gene. Germline CDR1 SGHTA, CDR2 FQGNSA. The CDR3 bases are TGTGCCAGCAGCTACAGACTAGCGGGAGGGGAGTTGGATACGCAGTATTTT. Translating gives CASSYRLAGGELDTQYF. Using reference TRBV7-2 and TRBJ2-3 for the parts outside the CDR3, the full variable domain is GAGVSQSPSNKVTEKGKDVELRCDPISGHTALYWYRQSLGQGLEFLIYFQGNSAPDKSGLPSDRFSAERTGGSVSTLTIQRTQQEDSAVYLCASSYRLAGGELDTQYFGPGTRLTVL.

The V call is TRBV5-6, the J call TRBJ2-5; 10 bases align to TRBD2. The CDR3 sequence is 18 residues long. The V gene's germline CDR1 is SGHDT and CDR2 YYEEEE. With 2 bases clipped from V and 2 bases from J, the junction kept 12 bases outside the gene matches. The CDR3, as DNA: TGTGCCAGCAGCTTCGAGGGGGGACTAGCGCTAACACAAGAGACCCAGTACTTC. Translation gives CASSFEGGLALTQETQYF.

The genes are TRBV4-1 and TRBJ1-5; D uncertain. The V gene lost 4 bases and the J gene lost 2 bases, with 15 bases spanning the gap. Germline loops: CDR1 MGHRA, CDR2 YSYEKL. This CDR3 contains 16 residues. In DNA, the CDR3 is TGCGCCAGCAGCCCCACAGTACGGGGTGGCAATCAGCCCCAGCATTTT. Amino acids: CASSPTVRGGNQPQHF.

This chain uses TRBV5-1 with TRBJ2-2, with 16 bases matching TRBD2. Germline loops: CDR1 SGHRS, CDR2 YFSETQ. The CDR3 loop spans 19 amino acids. The V and J ends lost 1 base and 7 bases, in that order; junction bases with no gene match: 10. CDR3 bases: TGCGCCAGCAGCTTGCACTCTGGGACTAGCGGGAGGGCCGACGGGGAGCTGTTTTTT. Translating gives CASSLHSGTSGRADGELFF.

This clone is a singleton in its sample. The genes are TRBV30 and TRBJ1-3, with TRBD1 matching over 7 bases. The trim removed 5 bases at V and 2 bases at J, leaving 3 bases unmatched. Germline-derived CDR1 and CDR2 are GTSNPN and SVGIG (reference sequence). This CDR3 has 13 residues. The CDR3 loop reads CAWATGTGNTIYF. In DNA form, the CDR3 reads TGTGCCTGGGCGACAGGGACTGGAAACACCATATATTTT.

CDR3 residues: CAWGGQGGYTF. The CDR3 nucleotides are TGTGCCTGGGGAGGACAGGGAGGCTACACCTTC. The V call is TRBV30, the J call TRBJ1-2; 8 bases are a match to TRBD1. The CDR3 is made up of 11 amino acids. V gave up 5 bases and J gave up 8 bases; unmatched junction bases: 4. Germline-derived CDR1 and CDR2 are GTSNPN and SVGIG (reference sequence).